This T cell receptor beta chain was identified in a study of CXCR3-negative and CXCR3-positive naive CD8 T cells. Broader study findings: Similarly elevated diversity marked both naive subsets, with memory CD8+ cells showing far lower diversity. The study found more hydrophobic TRB CDR3s in CXCR3-positive naive cells than in CXCR3-negative naive cells.

Per CD8+ T cell subset, triplicate sorts of 300,000 or so cells each were done. Those CD8+ T cells considered naive were CD45RO-CCR7+CD27+CD95-. Germline V gene data show CDR1 as SGHNT and CDR2 as YENEEA. The CDR3 has 13 residues. UMI-tagged TRB cDNA libraries were built via 5' RACE. TCRdb reprocessed the 5' RACE reads and keeps a single row for each CDR3 protein, giving no DNA. Its table records tens of thousands of distinct CDR3 sequences. A note on this clonotype: Its matching antigen is unknown.

The sequenced sample consisted of naive CXCR3+ CD8+ T cells from blood. As for subset: CD45RO-CCR7+CD27+CD95- naive CD8+ T cells expressing CXCR3 (TNR3+). The chain links TRBV11-3 to TRBJ2-3. The sequence came from a human donor in good health. Some clones in this sample may be carry-over from other donors' samples. The CDR3 spells CASSGRGTDTQYF.